The 24 T cell receptor beta chains given below trace back to one sample, sequenced in a study of blood T cell repertoires in COVID-19. The assay was immunoSEQ multiplex PCR, and TCRdb's table has in-frame clones only and misses some. The data show 160,000 or so clones, around 85% seen once. The sequenced sample was PBMCs or T cells enriched from blood (not recorded which). Every receptor here comes from a woman aged 40 to 50 with acute COVID-19.

This clone was detected only a few times. The chain employs TRBV7-9 and TRBJ1-5; D might be TRBD1 (6 bases). The V gene lost 4 bases and the J gene lost 7 bases, with 14 bases spanning the gap. Germline assignment: CDR1 SEHNR and CDR2 FQNEAQ (reference sequence). The CDR3 has 14 residues. The chain's CDR3 is CASSWAGGGQPQHF. The CDR3 coding sequence is TGTGCCAGCAGCTGGGCCGGGGGGGGCCAGCCCCAGCATTTT.

CDR3 nucleotides: TGTGCCAGCAGCCATGGCATGGGGTTTAGCGGGAGGGCCGGGACCCAGTACTTC. Its protein product is CASSHGMGFSGRAGTQYF. The V gene is TRBV4-2, the J gene TRBJ2-5, with 11 bases fitting TRBD2. Germline V gene lookup returns CDR1 LGHNA and CDR2 YNFKEQ. The V gene end was trimmed by 3 bases and the J gene end by 7 bases; junction bases not matched to a gene: 16. The CDR3 consists of 18 residues.

V and J are TRBV5-1 and TRBJ1-4, with TRBD1 as a possible D gene (6 bases). With 0 bases removed from V and 0 bases from J, the gap between germline ends came to 9 bases. This CDR3 has 16 residues. Germline CDR1 SGHRS, CDR2 YFSETQ. The chain's CDR3 is CASSLGRTATNEKLFF. In nucleotides, the CDR3 is TGCGCCAGCAGCTTGGGTCGGACAGCAACTAATGAAAAACTGTTTTTT.

The chain carries TRBV11-2 and TRBJ2-1; D gene ambiguous. The germline gives CDR1 SGHAT, CDR2 FQNNGV. Trimming left V 4 bases short and J 0 bases short, with 7 bases between. This CDR3 has 14 residues. CDR3 sequence: CASSYSSSYNEQFF. Here the CDR3 DNA reads TGTGCCAGCAGCTATAGCTCCTCCTACAATGAGCAGTTCTTC.

The rearrangement joins TRBV10-3 to TRBJ2-3; TRBD2 matches at 11 bases. Looked up from germline, CDR1 is ENHRY and CDR2 is SYGVKD. This CDR3 comprises 17 residues. Trimming at V came to 3 bases and at J to 6 bases, leaving 11 bases not matched to a gene. The CDR3 region is CAISDSPLAGVLDTQYF. CDR3 DNA: TGTGCCATCAGTGACTCCCCACTAGCGGGAGTATTGGATACGCAGTATTTT.

The chain has TRBV29-1 and TRBJ2-3; the match to TRBD2 covers 7 bases. The CDR3 has 14 amino acids. Germline V CDR1 and CDR2: SQVTM, ANQGSEA. J gave up 3 bases and V 5 bases, and 8 bases lay outside the gene matches. The CDR3: CSVWRERRTDTQYF. As DNA, the CDR3 is TGCAGCGTTTGGCGGGAGCGGAGAACAGATACGCAGTATTTT.

The V gene is TRBV2, the J gene TRBJ2-7, with 11 bases identical to TRBD2. Germline CDR1 SNHLY, CDR2 FYNNEI. This CDR3 region has 16 residues. With 10 bases clipped from V and 4 bases from J, the junction kept 15 bases outside the gene matches. The CDR3, as DNA: TGTGCCACCCAGGGGGTAGCGGGAGGGCCTCGGTACGAGCAGTACGTC. Translation: CATQGVAGGPRYEQYV.

The J gene is TRBJ2-3, the V gene TRBV4-2; TRBD2 matches 8 bases. The germline V gene encodes CDR1 LGHNA and CDR2 YNFKEQ. Trimming removed 0 bases from V and 5 bases from J; junction bases left unmatched: 7. This CDR3 contains 16 residues. The CDR3 sequence is CASSQEWSGSQDTQYF. The CDR3 nucleotides are TGTGCCAGCAGCCAAGAGTGGAGCGGGAGTCAAGATACGCAGTATTTT.

This chain connects TRBV7-9 to TRBJ2-1, with 12 bases that match TRBD2. Germline V CDR1 and CDR2: SEHNR, FQNEAQ (reference sequence). The CDR3 runs to 15 residues. Trimming cost V 5 bases and J 6 bases; bases outside gene matches: 5. CDR3 loop: CASSRLAGASNEQFF. For the CDR3, the DNA is TGTGCCAGCAGCCGACTAGCGGGAGCAAGCAATGAGCAGTTCTTC.

This rearrangement joins TRBV29-1 to TRBJ1-2; 7 nucleotides agree with TRBD1. This CDR3 has 13 amino acids. Trimming cost V 0 bases and J 6 bases; bases outside gene matches: 4. CDR1 is SQVTM, CDR2 ANQGSEA, per germline. The chain's CDR3 is CSVEEGQGDGYTF. CDR3 coding DNA: TGCAGCGTTGAAGAGGGCCAGGGGGATGGCTACACCTTC.

The chain joins TRBV4-1 to TRBJ2-3; 7 nucleotides match TRBD2. The CDR3 is 13 residues long. V lost 4 bases to trimming and J lost 4 bases; unmatched junction nucleotides: 2. From germline, CDR1 is MGHRA and CDR2 YSYEKL. The CDR3 nucleotides are TGCGCCAGCAGCCCCACTAGCGCAGATACGCAGTATTTT. This gives the protein CASSPTSADTQYF.

The gene calls are TRBV9 and TRBJ1-1; 8 bases line up with TRBD1. Germline V CDR1 and CDR2: SGDLS, YYNGEE. V lost 3 bases, J lost 0 bases, and 4 bases stayed unmatched. CDR3 size: 15 residues. The CDR3, as DNA: TGTGCCAGCAGCGACAGACAGGGGTTGAACACTGAAGCTTTCTTT. Translating gives CASSDRQGLNTEAFF.

V is TRBV7-3 and J is TRBJ1-1; 11 positions agree with TRBD1. The trim removed 4 bases at V and 8 bases at J, leaving 6 bases unmatched. This CDR3 contains 14 residues. Germline lookup yields CDR1 SGHTA and CDR2 FQGTGA. The CDR3 DNA sequence: TGTGCCAGCAGCTCGACCGGGACAGGGGGGGAAGCTTTCTTT. Its protein product is CASSSTGTGGEAFF.

The chain is built from TRBV6-5 and TRBJ1-2, with 7 bases lining up with TRBD1. Germline-derived CDR1 and CDR2 are MNHEY and SVGAGI. J gave up 5 bases and V 0 bases, and 6 bases lay outside the gene matches. This CDR3 is built from 15 residues. The CDR3 region has the DNA TGTGCCAGCAGTTACTCGTCCCAGGGGGAATATGGCTACACCTTC. Its protein product is CASSYSSQGEYGYTF.

The chain combines TRBV24-1 with TRBJ2-1; TRBD1 is a possible D gene (7 bases). There are 18 residues in the CDR3. Germline loops: CDR1 KGHDR, CDR2 SFDVKD. V gave up 1 base and J gave up 4 bases, with 19 bases separating them. The CDR3 DNA reads TGTGCCACCAGTGATTTCGCAGGGGGGACAAATCGGTACAATGAGCAGTTCTTC. Encoded protein: CATSDFAGGTNRYNEQFF.

This clone was seen more than once but under ten times. This rearrangement joins TRBV5-1 to TRBJ1-2; 8 nucleotides match TRBD1. The CDR3 consists of 18 residues. Germline assignment: CDR1 SGHRS and CDR2 YFSETQ. The V and J ends lost 1 base and 3 bases, in that order; junction bases with no gene match: 14. The CDR3 nucleotides read TGCGCCAGCAGCTTGAGCGGGACAGGCCTGTCCGGGGACTATGGCTACACCTTC. Translated: CASSLSGTGLSGDYGYTF.

V is TRBV19 and J is TRBJ1-5; 8 bases fit TRBD1. The CDR3 extends over 15 amino acids. Germline assignment: CDR1 LNHDA and CDR2 SQIVND (reference sequence). J lost 6 bases, V lost 5 bases, and 9 bases had no gene match. The CDR3 DNA follows: TGTGCCAGTAGTTCCCGATGGACAGGGAGTCAGCCCCAGCATTTT. Translated, it gives CASSSRWTGSQPQHF.

The chain has TRBV29-1 and TRBJ2-1; the D is unclear. This CDR3 is 14 amino acids long. Trimming stripped 7 bases from V and 3 bases from J, with 16 bases between. Germline CDR1 reads SQVTM; CDR2 reads ANQGSEA. For the CDR3, the DNA is TGCAGCGCCGCCGCCGGCGGATTCTACAATGAGCAGTTCTTC. Its protein is CSAAAGGFYNEQFF.

The CDR3 here is CASSQGRGGTTGANVLTF. Written as DNA, the CDR3 is TGCGCCAGCAGCCAAGGGCGCGGGGGTACTACTGGGGCCAACGTCCTGACTTTC. This rearrangement joins TRBV4-1 to TRBJ2-6; 7 bases agree with TRBD2. The CDR3 spans 18 residues. With V trimmed by 1 base and J by 2 bases, 8 bases remained unmatched. Germline V gene lookup returns CDR1 MGHRA and CDR2 YSYEKL.

V is TRBV25-1 and J is TRBJ1-2; D is possibly TRBD1 (6 bases). Trimming removed 3 bases at V and 7 bases at J, with 15 bases between. The CDR3 runs 14 residues. CDR1 is MGHDK and CDR2 is SYGVNS in the germline V gene. CDR3 bases: TGTGCCAGCAGTGACAGCGGACAGAGAAGTGGCTACACCTTC. Protein product: CASSDSGQRSGYTF.

This clone was counted a few times. The genes are TRBV6-4 and TRBJ2-3; TRBD2 aligns across 7 bases. This CDR3 region has 14 residues. CDR1 and CDR2 (germline): MRHNA, SNTAGT. With 2 bases clipped from V and 1 base from J, the junction kept 0 bases outside the gene matches. CDR3: CASSDGGGTDTQYF. The CDR3 nucleotides read TGTGCCAGCAGTGACGGGGGGGGCACAGATACGCAGTATTTT.

The chain uses TRBV2 and TRBJ2-1; TRBD2 matches 7 bases. The V gene end was trimmed by 1 base and the J gene end by 3 bases; junction bases not matched to a gene: 9. CDR1 is SNHLY and CDR2 is FYNNEI in the germline V gene. The CDR3 is 17 residues long. The CDR3 DNA follows: TGTGCCAGCAGTGAAGGGGTAGCGGGTGCGGGCTACAATGAGCAGTTCTTC. Encoded protein: CASSEGVAGAGYNEQFF.

The chain has TRBV2 and TRBJ1-2, with 7 bases aligning to TRBD1. This CDR3 region has 14 residues. Germline V gives CDR1 SNHLY, CDR2 FYNNEI. J gave up 5 bases and V 6 bases, and 9 bases lay outside the gene matches. Here the CDR3 DNA reads TGTGCCAGCAGCGAGACAGGGAAGGAGTATGGCTACACCTTC. This encodes CASSETGKEYGYTF.

This rearrangement joins TRBV12-3 or TRBV12-4 to TRBJ1-3; D perhaps matches TRBD1 (5 bases). The ends were cut back, 3 bases at V and 8 bases at J, with 11 bases in the middle. This CDR3 region has 13 residues. The CDR3 spells CASSFRGEDTIYF. CDR3 nucleotides: TGTGCCAGCAGTTTTCGAGGGGAGGACACCATATATTTT.